These T cell receptor beta chains were read from a single sample in a study of cytomegalovirus exposure and HLA in healthy donors. Only in-frame clones appear in the TCRdb table, and some are missing; sequencing was by immunoSEQ multiplex PCR. This sample has 150,000 or so clones; approximately 82% occur once, and the top ten carry roughly 3.2%. Sequenced input: PBMCs. These receptors were obtained from a young man in good health and CMV-seropositive. Each CDR3 is given with its conserved first and last residue. Fields, in order: V gene, D gene, J gene, clone size, CDR3 DNA, CDR3 protein. D genes are given only for firm matches. Rows give clone size only sometimes, using once, few, many, or a class for an expanded clone.

TRBV6-5	.	TRBJ1-3	.	TGTGCCAGCAGTTACTCGATCCCAGACTCTGGAAACACCATATATTTT	CASSYSIPDSGNTIYF
TRBV28	TRBD2	TRBJ2-7	few	TGTGCCAGCAGTTATAGCGGGAGGAACCCCTCCTACGAGCAGTACTTC	CASSYSGRNPSYEQYF
TRBV28	TRBD1	TRBJ2-7	few	TGTGCCAGCACCGGGACAGGGGACTACGAGCAGTACTTC	CASTGTGDYEQYF
TRBV9	TRBD2	TRBJ2-1	.	TGTGCCAGCAGCTGGGGGGGTTACTCCTACAATGAGCAGTTCTTC	CASSWGGYSYNEQFF
TRBV28	TRBD2	TRBJ2-7	.	TGTGCCAGCACTGCGGGACTAGCGGTCTCCTACGAGCAGTACTTC	CASTAGLAVSYEQYF
TRBV2	TRBD1	TRBJ2-7	.	TGTGCCAGCACCGATGAACAGGGGGCTAGCTCACGACGGTACTTC	CASTDEQGASSRRYF
TRBV5-1	.	TRBJ1-1	.	TGCGCCAGCAGCTTGGAGGGCGGGACTGAAGCTTTCTTT	CASSLEGGTEAFF
TRBV11-2	.	TRBJ1-2	.	TGTGCCAGCAGCTCACGAGGAGGCTACACCTTC	CASSSRGGYTF
TRBV18	.	TRBJ1-3	.	TGTGCCAGCTCGGCAGGTAGCTCTGGAAACACCATATATTTT	CASSAGSSGNTIYF
TRBV5-6	TRBD1	TRBJ2-4	.	TGTGCCAGCAGCTTGACCCCCGGACAGGCGAAAAACATTCAGTACTTC	CASSLTPGQAKNIQYF
TRBV27	TRBD1	TRBJ1-2	.	TGTGCCAGCAGAGCCTCAGGGGGAGGTGGCTACACCTTC	CASRASGGGGYTF
TRBV28	TRBD1	TRBJ2-7	.	TGTGCCAGCAGCTGGGACAGGGGACACGAGCAGTACTTC	CASSWDRGHEQYF
TRBV15	TRBD1	TRBJ1-2	.	TGTGCCACCAGCAGAGATAGGGACAGGGGTGACTATGGCTACACCTTC	CATSRDRDRGDYGYTF
TRBV2	.	TRBJ2-5	.	TGTGCCAGCACTGAACCCACAGGGTTAGATCCGGAGACCCAGTACTTC	CASTEPTGLDPETQYF
TRBV5-1	TRBD1	TRBJ2-6	.	TGCGCCAGCAGCTTTCTAGGGACAGTGTTATCTGGGGCCAACGTCCTGGCTTTC	CASSFLGTVLSGANVLAF
TRBV19	TRBD1	TRBJ1-5	.	TGTGCCAGTAGTATAGCAGGGGGATTCCTCCAGCCCCAGCATTTT	CASSIAGGFLQPQHF
TRBV4-1	.	TRBJ2-5	.	TGCGCCAGCAGCCAAGGGGGTAGCGGCCAAGAGACCCAGTACTTC	CASSQGGSGQETQYF
TRBV2	.	TRBJ1-1	.	TGTGCCATACCTTTTAATAACAGGGCGAACACTGAAGCTTTCTTT	CAIPFNNRANTEAFF
TRBV5-1	TRBD2	TRBJ2-1	.	TGCGCCAGCAGCTTGGCCGACACTAGCGGGAGCTACAATGAGCAGTTCTTC	CASSLADTSGSYNEQFF
TRBV6-1	TRBD1	TRBJ1-1	.	TGTGCCAGCAGTGTGGGACAGGGAAGGTCCACTGAAGCTTTCTTT	CASSVGQGRSTEAFF
TRBV5-4	TRBD1	TRBJ1-2	.	TGTGCCAGCAGCTTTAACCGCGGACAGGGGGATGGCTACACCTTC	CASSFNRGQGDGYTF
TRBV5-1	TRBD1	TRBJ1-4	.	TGCGCCAGCAGCTTGGGTGATGCGGGACAGGGTCCCGAAAAACTGTTTTTT	CASSLGDAGQGPEKLFF
TRBV27	.	TRBJ1-1	.	TGTGCCAGCCGTAACAGGGTTCTAGACACTGAAGCTTTCTTT	CASRNRVLDTEAFF
TRBV5-4	TRBD1	TRBJ1-2	.	TGTGCCAGCAGCTGGGACAGCGGAGGGGGCTACACCTTC	CASSWDSGGGYTF
TRBV27	.	TRBJ1-5	.	TGTGCCAGTCAACCGTTGGGGGGGGTGTTAAGTCAGCCCCAGCATTTT	CASQPLGGVLSQPQHF
TRBV10-2	.	TRBJ2-5	few	TGCGGGGCCAGGGCAGGGGTACAAGAGACCCAGTACTTC	CGARAGVQETQYF
TRBV18	.	TRBJ1-1	.	TGTGCCAGCTCACACCAGGGGAAAAACACTGAAGCTTTCTTT	CASSHQGKNTEAFF
TRBV7-3	TRBD2	TRBJ2-1	.	TGTGCCAGCAGCTTAGCGGGAGGCTACAATGAGCAGTTCTTC	CASSLAGGYNEQFF
TRBV4-2	.	TRBJ1-5	.	TGTGCCAGCAGCCAAGGGACAGATAGCAATCAGCCCCAGCATTTT	CASSQGTDSNQPQHF
TRBV28	.	TRBJ1-4	.	TGTGCCAGCCTCCTGACTGACCCTAATGAAAAACTGTTTTTT	CASLLTDPNEKLFF
TRBV7-2	.	TRBJ1-3	.	TGTGCCAGCAGCTTGGGCCAGCACTCTGGAAACACCATATATTTT	CASSLGQHSGNTIYF
TRBV19	TRBD1	TRBJ1-5	.	TGTGCCAGATCAAGTTCAGAGTGCGGGACAGGGGGATTGGGGAGTCAGCCCCAGCATTTT	CARSSSECGTGGLGSQPQHF
TRBV18	TRBD2	TRBJ2-7	once	TGTGCCAGCTCACCACCTAGCGGGAGGACCGACGAGCAGTACTTC	CASSPPSGRTDEQYF
TRBV7-9	TRBD1	TRBJ1-1	.	TGTGCCAGCAGCTTGGGGGGAGGACAGGCCAGGCACACTGAAGCTTTCTTT	CASSLGGGQARHTEAFF
TRBV5-6	.	TRBJ1-5	.	TGTGCCAGCAGCTTGTGGAGGACAGGCAATCAGCCCCAGCATTTT	CASSLWRTGNQPQHF
TRBV28	TRBD1	TRBJ1-6	once	TGTGCCAGCAGGAGCCGGGACAGGCTTAATTCACCCCTCCACTTT	CASRSRDRLNSPLHF
TRBV19	TRBD1	TRBJ1-1	.	TGTGCCAGTAGTACTGGACAGGGTATGACTGAAGCTTTCTTT	CASSTGQGMTEAFF
TRBV28	TRBD2	TRBJ2-1	.	TGTGCCAGCAGTACCCGACTAGCGGGAGGGGAGTTCTTC	CASSTRLAGGEFF
TRBV6-6	.	TRBJ1-1	.	TGTGCCAGCAGTTTTAGCACTGAAGCTTTCTTT	CASSFSTEAFF
TRBV28	TRBD2	TRBJ2-7	.	TGTGCCAGCAGTTTAAGGGGGCTAGCGGGAGGGCCTTGGGAAGAGCAGTACTTC	CASSLRGLAGGPWEEQYF
TRBV5-4	.	TRBJ2-1	once	TGTGCCAGCTCCGGTGTGATTCCAGGCAATGAGCAGTTCTTC	CASSGVIPGNEQFF
TRBV4-2	.	TRBJ1-4	few	TGTGCCAGCAGCCAAGGAGTGGTGGGTTACGAGGCAACTAATGAAAAACTGTTTTTT	CASSQGVVGYEATNEKLFF
TRBV11-2	.	TRBJ2-7	.	TGTGCCAGCAGCTGGGAGACGGAGCAGTACTTC	CASSWETEQYF
TRBV18	TRBD1	TRBJ2-2	.	TGTGCCAGCTCACCAGCCGGGACAGCCATTTTCACCGGGGAGCTGTTTTTT	CASSPAGTAIFTGELFF
TRBV7-8	TRBD2	TRBJ2-5	.	TGTGCCAGCAGCTTAGCTATGGTAGCGGGAGACCAAGAGACCCAGTACTTC	CASSLAMVAGDQETQYF
TRBV4-1	.	TRBJ1-5	.	TGCGCCAGCAGCCAAGAACGGTATAGCAATCAGCCCCAGCATTTT	CASSQERYSNQPQHF
TRBV10-1	.	TRBJ1-5	few	TGCGCCAGCAATAAGGCAGGGCACACCCATAGCAATCAGCCCCAGCATTTT	CASNKAGHTHSNQPQHF
TRBV18	TRBD1	TRBJ1-5	few	TGTGCCAGCTCAACAGGGACAGGACATAGCAATCAGCCCCAGCATTTT	CASSTGTGHSNQPQHF
TRBV6-5	TRBD1	TRBJ2-2	.	TGTGCCAGTCGCCCGGGACAGGGAGTAGCCGGGGAGCTGTTTTTT	CASRPGQGVAGELFF
TRBV4-1	.	TRBJ2-1	.	TGCGCCAGCAGCAAAACAGACAACCCGGGACTGCGGGCCTACAATGAGCAGTTCTTC	CASSKTDNPGLRAYNEQFF
TRBV6-5	.	TRBJ1-2	.	TGTGCCAGCAGACCTACAGAGGGTGGCTACACCTTC	CASRPTEGGYTF
TRBV25-1	TRBD1	TRBJ2-7	.	TGTGCCAGCAGTGCCTTGGGACAGGGGCGCGAGCAGTACTTC	CASSALGQGREQYF
TRBV4-2	TRBD2	TRBJ2-1	.	TGTGCCAGCAGCCAACAGCTGGGACTAGCGGGAGGTAGGGGGAATGAGCAGTTCTTC	CASSQQLGLAGGRGNEQFF
TRBV7-9	.	TRBJ2-3	.	TGTGCCAGCAGCTCCGGAGGGGGGGCCCGGCCAGATACGCAGTATTTT	CASSSGGGARPDTQYF
TRBV6-5	TRBD1	TRBJ2-3	.	TGTGCCAGCAGTACCGGGACAGGGGGCATCGGTACGCAGTATTTT	CASSTGTGGIGTQYF